This record looks at one T cell receptor (beta chain) sequence and its context. Its matching antigen is unknown. cDNA was made from approximately 0.55 ug RNA using alpha and beta constant primers. Using multiplexing indices, alpha and beta chain libraries were generated apart by chain-specific third strand synthesis. Second strand synthesis was primed from the SP2 site. Two random hexamers, added before amplification and joined, formed each molecule's 12-nucleotide barcode. TCRdb fed the 5' RACE reads into MiXCR, producing one record per CDR3 protein. The table lists more than 15,000 distinct CDR3 sequences, 8.5% to 9.5% of them singletons. This entry is derived from a study of HIV-infected patients and healthy controls. Overall study results and limits: During therapy, HIV-associated CDR3s fell significantly in frequency, while CMV-associated CDR3s did not change significantly.

All unsorted peripheral T cells were captured because whole blood was used without fractionation. This TCR came from an adult in good health. Material for sequencing was blood.

CDR3 nucleotide sequence: TGTGCCAGCAGTCCCGACAGTTTTGAAGCTTTCTTT. It codes for CASSPDSFEAFF. The rearrangement links TRBV12-3 or TRBV12-4 to TRBJ1-1; D is possibly TRBD1 (5 bases). V shed 5 bases and J shed 7 bases, with 11 bases lying between them. This CDR3 has 12 residues.